This TCR beta chain was found in a study of T cells in Graves' hyperthyroidism and ophthalmopathy. At the level of the study: The authors collected peripheral blood at initial diagnosis, before any treatment.

Germline assignment: CDR1 LNHDA and CDR2 SQIVND (reference sequence). V was shortened by 1 base and J by 2 bases, with 9 bases between the two germline ends. The CDR3 is 14 amino acids. This clonotype has a count of ten or more. TCR beta CDR3 region amplification was performed from RNA transcripts. Initially, a first-round RT-PCR of the TCR CDR3 employed the HTBI primer set. TCRdb used MiXCR to reprocess the multiplex PCR reads, holding one entry per CDR3 protein. The data contain 350,000 to 400,000 distinct CDR3 sequences, about a fifth of them seen just once; the ten biggest clones take up about 4%.

This chain links TRBV19 with TRBJ2-7; D is possibly TRBD1 (6 bases). The sample comprised blood. This TCR was recovered from a young woman with Graves' hyperthyroidism. In nucleotides, the CDR3 is TGTGCCAGTAGTATAGCAGAGGGGGCCTACGAGCAGTACTTC. Translated, it gives CASSIAEGAYEQYF.